Included here is one T cell receptor beta chain sequence, with context. The antigen remains unidentified. Sequenced by immunoSEQ multiplex PCR; TCRdb stores in-frame clones only, minus some. The table has approximately 4,000 clones, 64% seen once; the top ten hold approximately 23%. CDR1 and CDR2 (germline): SNHLY, FYNNEI. The CDR3 runs to 16 residues. With 3 bases removed from V and 1 base from J, the gap between germline ends came to 12 bases. The data belong to a study of coeliac disease. Study-wide findings and caveats: Control samples showed higher TRB and TRG clonality than intraepithelial and lamina propria samples in active celiac disease. Intraepithelial and lamina propria fractions were not highly pure. Known gliadin-specific TRB sequences: about 45% of the 18 coeliac samples, only 1 of 6 controls.

This TCR was recovered from a woman aged 25 to 39 without celiac disease. The chain joins TRBV2 to TRBJ1-4; D gene uncertain. Sequencing was carried out using lymphocytes from the gut lamina propria. The CDR3 nucleotides read TGTGCCAGCAGTGATTTGCAACCGAGAACTAATGAAAAACTGTTTTTT. Translation: CASSDLQPRTNEKLFF.